This paragraph covers one T cell receptor (beta chain) sequence. The antigen is undetermined. This record belongs to a study of T cell responses to AZD1222 COVID-19 vaccine. Study-wide results and caveats: Repertoire samples came only from after the peak T cell response. Recipients of AZD1222 seropositive at baseline numbered only 5 to 7.

Profiling relied on immunoSEQ multiplex PCR, and the TCRdb table lists in-frame clones only, not all of them. Of about 110,000 clones listed, around 93% are singletons. The length of the CDR3 is 15 residues. V shed 0 bases and J shed 4 bases, with 12 bases lying between them. Per germline, CDR1 MGHRA and CDR2 YSYEKL. This sequence originates from an adult in good health. The rearrangement uses TRBV4-1 and TRBJ1-2; D is undetermined. Sequences were derived from peripheral blood, sampled on day 0 of AZD1222 vaccination. CDR3 sequence (DNA): TGCGCCAGCAGCCAAGACAGTTCCCGAGGCTATGGCTACACCTTC. The encoded protein is CASSQDSSRGYGYTF.